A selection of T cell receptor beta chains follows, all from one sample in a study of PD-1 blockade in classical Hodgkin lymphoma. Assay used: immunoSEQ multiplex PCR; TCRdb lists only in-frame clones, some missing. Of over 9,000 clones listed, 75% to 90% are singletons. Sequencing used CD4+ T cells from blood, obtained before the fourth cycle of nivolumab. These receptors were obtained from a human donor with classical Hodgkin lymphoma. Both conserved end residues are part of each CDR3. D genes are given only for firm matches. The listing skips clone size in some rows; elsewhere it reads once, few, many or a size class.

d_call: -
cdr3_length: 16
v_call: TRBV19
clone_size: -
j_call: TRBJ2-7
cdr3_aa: CASSSGTTGISYEQYF
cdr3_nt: TGTGCCAGTAGTTCGGGAACCACCGGAATCTCCTACGAGCAGTACTTC

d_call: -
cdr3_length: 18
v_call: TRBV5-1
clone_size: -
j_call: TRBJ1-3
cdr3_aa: CASSLGAVGRTSGNTIYF
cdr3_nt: TGCGCCAGCAGCTTGGGGGCGGTTGGCCGGACCTCTGGAAACACCATATATTTT

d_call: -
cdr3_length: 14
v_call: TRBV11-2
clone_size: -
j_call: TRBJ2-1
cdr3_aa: CASSFPSYYNEQFF
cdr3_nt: TGTGCCAGCAGCTTTCCCTCCTACTACAATGAGCAGTTCTTC

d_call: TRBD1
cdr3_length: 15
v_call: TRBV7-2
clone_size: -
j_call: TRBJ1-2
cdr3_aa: CASTSRDRAIYGYTF
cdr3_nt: TGTGCCAGCACCAGCCGGGACAGGGCCATCTATGGCTACACCTTC

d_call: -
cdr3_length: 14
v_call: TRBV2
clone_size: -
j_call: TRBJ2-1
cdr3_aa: CASSGPGVGYEQFF
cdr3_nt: TGTGCCAGCAGTGGTCCTGGGGTCGGCTATGAGCAGTTCTTC

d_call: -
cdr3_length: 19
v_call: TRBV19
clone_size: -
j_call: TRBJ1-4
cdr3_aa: CASSIRVPGPHGLNEKLFF
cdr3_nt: TGTGCCAGTAGTATTAGGGTCCCCGGCCCACACGGACTTAATGAAAAACTGTTTTTT

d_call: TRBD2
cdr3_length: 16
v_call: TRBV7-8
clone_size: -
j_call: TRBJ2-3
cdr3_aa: CASSLESSGNADTQYF
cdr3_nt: TGTGCCAGCAGCTTAGAGTCTAGCGGGAATGCAGATACGCAGTATTTT

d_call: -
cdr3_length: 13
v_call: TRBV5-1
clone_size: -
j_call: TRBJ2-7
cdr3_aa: CASSLRQGYEQYF
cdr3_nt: TGCGCCAGCAGCTTACGTCAAGGCTACGAGCAGTACTTC

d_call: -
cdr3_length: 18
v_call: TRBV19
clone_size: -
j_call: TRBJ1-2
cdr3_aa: CASSRGPLHTGPDYGYTF
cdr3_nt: TGTGCCAGTAGTAGGGGTCCACTCCACACAGGGCCCGACTATGGCTACACCTTC

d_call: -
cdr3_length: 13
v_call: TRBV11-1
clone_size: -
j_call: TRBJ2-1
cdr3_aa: CASSLGHPNEQFF
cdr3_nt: TGTGCCAGCAGCTTAGGCCACCCCAATGAGCAGTTCTTC

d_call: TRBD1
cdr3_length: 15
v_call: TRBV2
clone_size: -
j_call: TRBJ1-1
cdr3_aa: CASSELGQGWGEAFF
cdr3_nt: TGTGCCAGCAGTGAATTGGGACAGGGATGGGGTGAAGCTTTCTTT

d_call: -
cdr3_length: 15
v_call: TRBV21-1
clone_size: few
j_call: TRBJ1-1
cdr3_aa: CASSKVHRPNTEAFF
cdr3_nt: TGTGCCAGCAGCAAGGTGCACAGACCGAACACTGAAGCTTTCTTT

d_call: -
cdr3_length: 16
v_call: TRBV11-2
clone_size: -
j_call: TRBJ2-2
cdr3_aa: CASSLVTDFNTGELFF
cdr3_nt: TGTGCCAGCAGCTTAGTAACGGACTTTAACACCGGGGAGCTGTTTTTT

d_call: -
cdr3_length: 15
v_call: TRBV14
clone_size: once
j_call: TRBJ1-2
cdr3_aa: CASSQGRGFDYGYTF
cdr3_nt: TGTGCCAGCAGCCAAGGAAGGGGGTTCGATTATGGCTACACCTTC

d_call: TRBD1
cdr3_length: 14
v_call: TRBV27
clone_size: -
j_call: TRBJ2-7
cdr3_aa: CASQTGVGSYEQYF
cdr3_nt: TGTGCCAGTCAAACAGGGGTCGGCTCCTACGAGCAGTACTTC

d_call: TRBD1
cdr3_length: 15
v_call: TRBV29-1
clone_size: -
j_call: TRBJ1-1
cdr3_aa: CSVAPIWTGNTEAFF
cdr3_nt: TGCAGCGTCGCCCCGATATGGACAGGGAACACTGAAGCTTTCTTT

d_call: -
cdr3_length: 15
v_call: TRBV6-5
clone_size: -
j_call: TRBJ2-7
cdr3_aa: CASRNSGGSAYEQYF
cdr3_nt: TGTGCCAGCAGAAATAGCGGCGGGTCGGCGTACGAGCAGTACTTC

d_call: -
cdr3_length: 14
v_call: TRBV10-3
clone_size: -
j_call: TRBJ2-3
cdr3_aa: CAISEGGFADTQYF
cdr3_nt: TGTGCCATCAGTGAGGGAGGGTTCGCAGATACGCAGTATTTT

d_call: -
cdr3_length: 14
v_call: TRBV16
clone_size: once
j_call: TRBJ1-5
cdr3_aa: CASSQSGTTGPQHF
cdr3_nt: TGTGCCAGCAGCCAATCGGGGACGACTGGGCCCCAGCATTTT

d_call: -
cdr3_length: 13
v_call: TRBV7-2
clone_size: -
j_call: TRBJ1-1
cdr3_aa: CASSLDRNTEAFF
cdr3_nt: TGTGCCAGCAGCCTAGACAGGAACACTGAAGCTTTCTTT

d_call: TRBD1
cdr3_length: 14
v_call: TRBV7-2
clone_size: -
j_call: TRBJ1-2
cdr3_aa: CASSLKTGEGGYTF
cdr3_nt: TGTGCCAGCAGCTTAAAGACAGGGGAAGGTGGCTACACCTTC